This is a list of T cell receptor beta chains from one sample in a study of blood T cells in healthy people across ages. TCRdb analysed the 5' RACE reads with MiXCR anew, one entry per CDR3 protein. The sample consists of about 730,000 distinct CDR3 sequences, roughly two fifths of them appearing once. Sequenced input: blood. These receptors all come from a woman in her sixties or seventies in good health. Both conserved end residues are part of each CDR3. The D gene is left open where the match is weak. Clone size is given for some rows only: seen once, a few or many times, or a class if the clone is expanded.

CDR3	DNA	V	D	size	J
CASSLGLAGAYTDTQYF	TGTGCCAGCAGTTTAGGGCTAGCGGGGGCGTACACAGATACGCAGTATTTT	TRBV27	TRBD2	many	TRBJ2-3
CASSPEEWDTEAFF	TGTGCCAGCTCCCCAGAGGAATGGGACACTGAAGCTTTCTTT	TRBV12-3/TRBV12-4	NA	NA	TRBJ1-1
CSARARSRDTQYF	TGCAGTGCTCGCGCCCGGAGTCGGGATACGCAGTATTTT	TRBV20-1	NA	NA	TRBJ2-3
CSARDVAVGAGYNEQFF	TGCAGTGCTAGAGACGTAGCGGTAGGAGCCGGGTACAATGAGCAGTTCTTC	TRBV20-1	NA	NA	TRBJ2-1
CASSPRNGVTVHNEQFF	TGTGCCAGCAGCCCCCGGAATGGGGTGACGGTGCACAATGAGCAGTTCTTC	TRBV21-1	NA	few	TRBJ2-1
CASSEFASPETQYF	TGCGCCAGCAGTGAGTTTGCTAGTCCGGAGACCCAGTACTTC	TRBV10-1	NA	few	TRBJ2-5
CASSEGGARGTEAFF	TGTGCCAGCAGTGAGGGGGGGGCGCGGGGCACTGAAGCTTTCTTT	TRBV2	NA	few	TRBJ1-1
CSASGTSGSSRNEQFF	TGCAGTGCTAGTGGGACTAGCGGGAGTTCACGCAATGAGCAGTTCTTC	TRBV20-1	TRBD2	NA	TRBJ2-1
CASSQLAGGLGALYF	TGTGCCAGCAGCCAACTAGCGGGGGGCCTCGGGGCCCTGTACTTC	TRBV12-3/TRBV12-4	TRBD2	NA	TRBJ2-7
CATVPAGVDEQYF	TGTGCCACCGTTCCTGCGGGGGTCGACGAGCAGTACTTC	TRBV28	TRBD2	NA	TRBJ2-7
CASGSRYEQFF	TGTGCCAGCGGTAGTAGGTATGAGCAGTTCTTC	TRBV6-6	NA	few	TRBJ2-1
CASSQVGQGRDTQYF	TGTGCCAGCAGCCAAGTTGGACAGGGACGAGATACGCAGTATTTT	TRBV14	TRBD1	NA	TRBJ2-3
CASSYRDRVHEQYF	TGTGCCAGCAGTTACCGAGACAGAGTGCACGAGCAGTACTTC	TRBV6-6	NA	few	TRBJ2-7
CASSVGGEGNEQFF	TGTGCCAGCAGCGTAGGGGGAGAGGGCAATGAGCAGTTCTTC	TRBV9	NA	NA	TRBJ2-1
CASNREFDEQYF	TGTGCCTCGAACAGGGAATTCGACGAGCAGTACTTC	TRBV2	NA	NA	TRBJ2-7
CSARGPPLNTEAFF	TGCAGTGCTAGGGGACCACCCCTGAACACTGAAGCTTTCTTT	TRBV20-1	NA	NA	TRBJ1-1
CASSLTVTGELFF	TGTGCCAGCAGCCTTACAGTGACCGGGGAGCTGTTTTTT	TRBV11-2	NA	once	TRBJ2-2
CASSLEQGMRTDTQYF	TGCGCCAGCAGCTTGGAACAGGGAATGCGCACAGATACGCAGTATTTT	TRBV5-1	NA	NA	TRBJ2-3
CASGLYPGQGPETQYF	TGTGCCAGCGGACTTTACCCGGGACAGGGTCCGGAGACCCAGTACTTC	TRBV6-5	TRBD1	few	TRBJ2-5
CASSLLTSVVGGNEQYF	TGTGCCAGCAGCTTACTGACTAGCGTAGTGGGAGGCAATGAGCAGTACTTC	TRBV11-1	TRBD2	NA	TRBJ2-7
CASSTGTANQPQHF	TGTGCCAGCAGCACCGGGACGGCAAATCAGCCCCAGCATTTT	TRBV7-9	NA	NA	TRBJ1-5
CATSRESGQGAGETQYF	TGTGCCACCAGCAGAGAATCGGGGCAGGGGGCTGGAGAGACCCAGTACTTC	TRBV15	TRBD1	NA	TRBJ2-5
CASSGEGGSEQFF	TGTGCCAGCAGTGGGGAGGGGGGGTCTGAGCAGTTCTTC	TRBV6-4	NA	NA	TRBJ2-1
CASSVTSENYEQYF	TGTGCCAGCAGCGTAACTAGCGAGAACTACGAGCAGTACTTC	TRBV9	TRBD2	NA	TRBJ2-7
CSASRQGSTYEQYF	TGCAGTGCTAGTCGGCAGGGTAGTACCTACGAGCAGTACTTC	TRBV20-1	NA	once	TRBJ2-7
CSARDRMGGKFHF	TGCAGTGCTAGAGATAGGATGGGGGGAAAGTTCCACTTT	TRBV20-1	NA	NA	TRBJ1-6
CASSPAGNTEAFF	TGTGCCAGCAGCCCTGCAGGGAACACTGAAGCTTTCTTT	TRBV9	NA	NA	TRBJ1-1
CSAREDDRGTQETQYF	TGCAGTGCTAGAGAAGACGACAGGGGAACCCAAGAGACCCAGTACTTC	TRBV20-1	TRBD1	NA	TRBJ2-5
CSVETAGENTEAFF	TGCAGCGTTGAAACGGCAGGGGAGAACACTGAAGCTTTCTTT	TRBV29-1	NA	many	TRBJ1-1